These T cell receptor beta chains were read from a single sample in a study of blood T cell repertoires in COVID-19. Produced via immunoSEQ multiplex PCR; TCRdb's table is partial and in-frame only. Among about 110,000 clones listed, about 64% were seen once. The specimen sequenced was peripheral blood. The receptors shown here come from a human donor with acute or convalescent COVID-19. The donor label of this sample is uncertain. Both conserved end residues are part of each CDR3. D genes are given only for firm matches. Clone sizes are given selectively: once, few, many, or a class where the clone is expanded.

size: NA
D: NA
V: TRBV13
J: TRBJ1-1
DNA: TGTGCCAGCAGCCCAAACTCAGGGTATAGTGCGAACACTGAAGCTTTCTTT
CDR3: CASSPNSGYSANTEAFF

size: NA
D: NA
V: TRBV6-5
J: TRBJ1-1
DNA: TGTGCCAGCAGCCCGTCGTGGCAGAGGGACACTGAAGCTTTCTTT
CDR3: CASSPSWQRDTEAFF

size: few
D: NA
V: TRBV7-8
J: TRBJ1-5
DNA: TGTGCCAGCAGCTTGGCGGTAGATCAGCCCCAGCATTTT
CDR3: CASSLAVDQPQHF

size: once
D: NA
V: TRBV30
J: TRBJ1-2
DNA: TGTGCCTGGAGTGCGGACTCCTACTATGGCTACACCTTC
CDR3: CAWSADSYYGYTF

size: NA
D: NA
V: TRBV5-1
J: TRBJ1-2
DNA: TGCGCCAGCAGCTTGGACGGACAACCTAACTATGGCTACACCTTC
CDR3: CASSLDGQPNYGYTF

size: NA
D: NA
V: TRBV6-1
J: TRBJ2-5
DNA: TGTGCCAGCAGTGAACCCGGGAGCGGGGAGACCCAGTACTTC
CDR3: CASSEPGSGETQYF

size: NA
D: NA
V: TRBV5-1
J: TRBJ1-4
DNA: TGCGCCAGCAGCCCGGGAGGGTCAACTAATGAAAAACTGTTTTTT
CDR3: CASSPGGSTNEKLFF

size: few
D: TRBD1
V: TRBV14
J: TRBJ2-2
DNA: TGTGCCAGCAGCCAACAGGGGGCAGGCACCGGGGAGCTGTTTTTT
CDR3: CASSQQGAGTGELFF

size: NA
D: NA
V: TRBV18
J: TRBJ2-1
DNA: TGTGCCAGCTCCCCAGGGGGGGGGCTTACGTCCTACAATGAGCAGTTCTTC
CDR3: CASSPGGGLTSYNEQFF

size: NA
D: NA
V: TRBV27
J: TRBJ1-6
DNA: TGTGCCAGCAGCCCCAGACAGGTCAGCAATTCACCCCTCCACTTT
CDR3: CASSPRQVSNSPLHF

size: NA
D: TRBD1
V: TRBV29-1
J: TRBJ1-5
DNA: TGCAGCGTGTCAGGGGGCCTAAATCAGCCCCAGCATTTT
CDR3: CSVSGGLNQPQHF

size: few
D: NA
V: TRBV4-1
J: TRBJ2-7
DNA: TGCGCCAGCAGCCAAGTCTGGAAATACAGTCCCTCCTACGAGCAGTACTTC
CDR3: CASSQVWKYSPSYEQYF

size: NA
D: NA
V: TRBV12-3/TRBV12-4
J: TRBJ1-1
DNA: TGTGCCAGCAAGATGCGTTCTGAAGCTTTCTTT
CDR3: CASKMRSEAFF

size: once
D: NA
V: TRBV30
J: TRBJ2-7
DNA: TGTGCCTGGAGCAGTTGGGGGCGGGGGTACGAGCAGTACTTC
CDR3: CAWSSWGRGYEQYF

size: NA
D: TRBD1
V: TRBV11-2
J: TRBJ1-2
DNA: TGTGCCAGCAGTCGACGGGACAGCTATGGCTACACCTTC
CDR3: CASSRRDSYGYTF

size: many
D: TRBD1
V: TRBV2
J: TRBJ1-3
DNA: TGTGCCAGCAGGACAGGGGGAAACACCATATATTTT
CDR3: CASRTGGNTIYF